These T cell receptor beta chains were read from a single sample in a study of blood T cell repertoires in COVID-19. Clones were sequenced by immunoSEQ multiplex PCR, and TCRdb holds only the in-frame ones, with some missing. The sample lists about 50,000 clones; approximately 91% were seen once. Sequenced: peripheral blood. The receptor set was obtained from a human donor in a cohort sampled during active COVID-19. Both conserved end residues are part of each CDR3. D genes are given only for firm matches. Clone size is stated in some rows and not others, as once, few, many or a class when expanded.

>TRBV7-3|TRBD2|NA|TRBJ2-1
CASSPQAAGGPGEQFF
TGTGCCAGCAGCCCCCAGGCAGCGGGAGGGCCGGGTGAGCAGTTCTTC
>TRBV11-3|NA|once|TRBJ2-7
CASSLGPDSSYEQYF
TGTGCCAGCAGCTTAGGACCTGACAGCTCCTACGAGCAGTACTTC
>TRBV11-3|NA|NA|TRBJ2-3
CASSSDGGITDTQYF
TGTGCCAGCAGCTCCGACGGCGGGATCACAGATACGCAGTATTTT
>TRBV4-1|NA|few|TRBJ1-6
CASSQDDRSDNSPLHF
TGCGCCAGCAGCCAAGATGACAGATCAGATAATTCACCCCTCCACTTT
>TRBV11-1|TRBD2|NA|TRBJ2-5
CASSNALANEETQYF
TGTGCCAGCAGCAACGCACTAGCGAACGAGGAGACCCAGTACTTC
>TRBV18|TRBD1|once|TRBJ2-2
CASSPTGGTPNTGELFF
TGTGCCAGCTCACCGACAGGGGGGACCCCGAACACCGGGGAGCTGTTTTTT
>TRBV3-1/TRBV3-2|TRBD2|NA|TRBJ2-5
CASSPSGVAGGLETQYF
TGTGCCAGCAGCCCCTCCGGGGTAGCGGGGGGGCTTGAGACCCAGTACTTC
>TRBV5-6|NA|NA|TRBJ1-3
CASSVSRVVSDTIYF
TGTGCCAGCAGCGTATCCAGGGTAGTGTCGGACACCATATATTTT
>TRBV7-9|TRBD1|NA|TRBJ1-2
CASSRDRANGYTF
TGTGCCAGCAGCCGGGACAGGGCCAATGGCTACACCTTC
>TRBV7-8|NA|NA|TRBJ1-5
CASSLERMSNQPQHF
TGTGCCAGCAGCTTGGAGAGGATGAGCAATCAGCCCCAGCATTTT
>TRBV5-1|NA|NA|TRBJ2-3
CASSLPTGVRTDTQYF
TGCGCCAGCAGTCTCCCGACCGGGGTACGCACAGATACGCAGTATTTT
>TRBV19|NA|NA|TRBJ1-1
CASSINRGGEAFF
TGTGCCAGTAGTATAAACCGAGGGGGTGAAGCTTTCTTT
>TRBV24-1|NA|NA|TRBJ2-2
CATSVTGTPGGELFF
TGTGCCACCAGTGTCACCGGGACTCCTGGCGGGGAGCTGTTTTTT
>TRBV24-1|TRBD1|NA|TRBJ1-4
CATSETGGKKEKLFF
TGTGCCACCAGTGAGACAGGGGGCAAAAAAGAAAAACTGTTTTTT
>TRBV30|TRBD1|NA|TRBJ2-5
CAWSRDRGETQYF
TGTGCCTGGAGTCGGGACAGGGGAGAGACCCAGTACTTC
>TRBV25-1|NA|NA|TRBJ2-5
CASSDHGGRETQYF
TGTGCCAGCAGTGATCACGGGGGGCGAGAGACCCAGTACTTC